Many counts were recorded for the clone carrying this T cell receptor (beta chain). Researchers collected around 10 milliliters of peripheral blood from every single donor. V was trimmed by 0 bases and J by 5 bases, leaving 7 bases between them. The CDR3 spans 14 residues. CDR1 is KGHDR and CDR2 is SFDVKD in the germline V gene. The data were obtained in a study of blood T cells in healthy people across ages. A J-beta primer mix and a sample-barcoded 5' primer were used in a second PCR of about 7 to 12 cycles. TCRdb redid the calling of the 5' RACE reads with MiXCR, one entry per CDR3 protein. The sample has approximately 800,000 distinct CDR3 sequences, 53% seen once.

The clonotype comes from a man older than 75 in good health. The material sequenced was blood. J is TRBJ2-1 and V is TRBV24-1; D not resolved. The CDR3 sequence: CATSDLGSNNEQFF. CDR3 sequence (DNA): TGTGCCACCAGTGATTTGGGAAGCAACAATGAGCAGTTCTTC.